This T cell receptor (beta chain) emerged from a study of T cell responses to AZD1222 COVID-19 vaccine. The study's findings and limits: Vaccine-associated CD4 TCRs ranged over spike, dominating at 160-218 and 743-854. Spike-specific TCR breadth and depth rose after two AZD1222 doses.

Worth noting for this clone: Its antigen is not known.

Germline V gene data show CDR1 as MDHEN and CDR2 as SYDVKM. This CDR3 is 17 amino acids long. V lost 6 bases and J lost 1, with 21 bases in between. Profiled with immunoSEQ multiplex PCR; TCRdb holds only in-frame clones, not every one. This repertoire shows around 99,000 clones, more than 70% found once; its top ten account for roughly 4.5%. The V and J genes are TRBV28 and TRBJ1-1; D not certain. Material: peripheral blood, obtained 28 days after the second AZD1222 dose. This sequence originates from an adult who received the AZD1222 COVID-19 vaccine. The CDR3 bases are TGTGCCAGCAGCCGCCCTGTTGGCAGCGGGAGGAACACTGAAGCTTTCTTT. As protein: CASSRPVGSGRNTEAFF.